This T cell receptor beta chain was sequenced for a study of cytomegalovirus exposure and HLA in healthy donors. Study overall: For the approximately 410 genotyped donors, 80% to 90% fell within the Caucasian-associated ancestry cluster. Broader study findings: The investigators catalogued under 200 TCR beta chains as cytomegalovirus-associated. Highly shared sequence variants in one cluster were likely a sequencing artifact.

With respect to this clone: Its antigen remains unknown.

Germline-derived CDR1 and CDR2 are SNHLY and FYNNEI. The germline V and J ends were trimmed by 6 bases and 7 bases, with 13 bases remaining between them. The CDR3 covers 13 residues. The primer mix had 60 Vbeta and 13 Jbeta primers. The repertoire was sequenced with immunoSEQ multiplex PCR; TCRdb's copy has only in-frame clones and lacks some. The repertoire holds roughly 150,000 clones, with 85% as singletons. The donors, nominally healthy at sampling, likely had unrecorded immune exposures. The sequencing input was PBMCs. This sequence was found in a boy aged 2 to 9 in good health and CMV-seronegative. The chain couples TRBV2 to TRBJ1-3, with D uncertain. The CDR3 nucleotides read TGTGCCAGCAGCATGGCTTTGGAGAACACCATATATTTT. It specifies CASSMALENTIYF.